The TCR beta chain described here comes from a study of cytomegalovirus exposure and HLA in healthy donors (dated by TCRdb to 2015 to 2018). Turning to the overall study: In an earlier analysis of several hundred of the donors, less than 350 Gb of sequence data and roughly 100 million unique TCR beta sequences from roughly 180 million T cells were reported. An early release covering 550 to 650 HLA-typed donors comprised roughly 300 gigabases of sequencing data and approximately 80 million unique TCR sequences. Of the roughly 400 genotyped donors, 65% to 90% were placed in the genetic ancestry cluster associated with self-reported Caucasian donors. The study aimed to test whether signatures of past pathogen exposure could be identified by cataloging public T cell receptors. The T cell repertoires of 666 subjects were profiled by immunosequencing and related to cytomegalovirus serostatus. In addition to the first cohort of roughly 670 subjects, a separate validation cohort of approximately 130 different subjects was used. To predict cytomegalovirus infection status, the study brought together high-throughput TCR immunosequencing, statistical association of individual TCRs with disease status, and machine learning. A later analysis re-examined previously published TCR beta repertoires from hundreds of donors and added high-resolution HLA genotyping to investigate patterns of TCR occurrence. The later analysis used no new phenotypic data to find candidate immune exposures, relying instead on TCR beta sequences and their occurrence across donors. An earlier analysis of 587 of the donors used high-throughput TCR beta sequencing to judge whether each TCR beta V gene segment behaved as functional or pseudogenic. Donor age, sex, ethnicity and CMV serostatus were compiled alongside the repertoire data. In a later genetic analysis, genome-wide SNP genotypes for about 65% of the roughly 700 donors were used, and that subset was treated as a discovery cohort. All discovery cohort repertoires had been generated using a single sequencing platform. HLA typing included class I and class II loci at four-digit resolution. Typing coverage differed by locus: A, B, C, DRB1 and DQB1 were typed in roughly 620-630 donors, DQA1 in 522, DPA1 in 606, and DPB1 in just under 490. About five DR-DQ haplotypes were handled as single units for association and clustering because linkage in the cohort was strong. Across 300 to 500 genotyped donors of the cohort, an average of roughly 230,000 unique TCR beta nucleotide sequences per donor were sequenced, and 15% to 20% of those sequences were non-productive. Paper-wide results and their limitations: A later analysis found that TCR association rates varied across HLA loci, with DRB1 alleles showing the most associated TCRs and HLA-C alleles the fewest. Several of the top co-occurrence clusters appeared to be linked to parvovirus B19, influenza, CMV and Epstein-Barr virus, according to a later analysis. A later analysis found that most CMV-associated TCR beta chains appeared HLA-restricted, with HLA associations seemingly driven largely by CMV exposure. For the cohort, immune exposure information was limited to CMV serostatus. A later genetic analysis associated a missense DCLRE1C variant with V-gene and J-gene trimming of TCR beta chains, and an independent cohort replicated the association. A later genetic analysis reported fewer N-insertions in productive TCRs among donors in an Asian-associated ancestry cluster than the roughly 650-donor mean. While some public TCRs were present in many individuals, most TCR sequences turned up only very rarely across donors. Because HLA typing was unavailable for some donors at each locus, only the typed subset was used in association tests. Fewer than 20 rarely observed V segments, including chromosome 9 orphons, were excluded from the earlier analysis of about 600 of the donors because counts were too low. In an earlier analysis of 587 of the donors, most TCR beta V segments appeared in productive rearrangements about 87% or about 30% of the time, broadly matching IMGT annotations. Compared with equally common non-associated chains, HLA-associated TCR beta chains in a later analysis were more clonally expanded and had lower generation probabilities. Some IMGT-functional V segments, including TRBV6-2 and TRBV6-3, could not be distinguished by the 87-base-pair reads and were therefore excluded. It was suggested by the authors that the approach could potentially be generalized to other disease states and immunological phenotypes. This cohort had only TCR beta chains sequenced, and the lack of alpha or paired-chain data limited which features could be detected. A few of the identified cytomegalovirus-associated TCR beta chains were confirmed in vitro to be specific for cytomegalovirus antigens. The sequencing pipeline was judged likely to have produced a cluster of highly shared sequence variants as a technical artifact. The study listed 170 or so TCR beta chains as associated with cytomegalovirus. In a later analysis, some 18,000 TCR beta sequences were associated with specific HLA alleles at a false discovery rate of 0.05. Sequencing depth was assumed to be roughly uniform across donors in the presence/absence analyses, though that assumption may not hold. The classifier was reported to diagnose cytomegalovirus status with high specificity and sensitivity in both the original cohort and the validation cohort. A further reported finding was that TCR beta sequences accurately predicted the HLA-A and HLA-B alleles for most subjects in the first cohort. Linkage disequilibrium might explain the correlated functional status among segregating V segments, but an unknown experimental factor could not be ruled out. Strong co-occurrence of HLA alleles, especially DR and DQ, made assigning TCR associations to individual alleles difficult.

In total, around 600 healthy bone marrow donors made up the cohort. At the time of sampling, all cohort members were nominally healthy, though unrecorded immune exposures were likely present. The donor was CMV seronegative and belonged to the group of over 300 seronegative cohort members. A peripheral blood sample was provided by each donor, and peripheral blood mononuclear cells were used for TCR beta sequencing. Genomic DNA extraction from the blood cell samples was performed with the Qiagen DNeasy Blood Extraction Kit. To note about this clone: It lacks a known antigen.

The CDR3 runs 16 residues from the cysteine to the phenylalanine. Only the CDR3 DNA is retained, 48 bases long and in frame from the first base. In the germline V gene, CDR1 corresponds to MGHDK and CDR2 to SYGVNS. A distance of 19 bases separates the germline ends of V and J, which lose 5 bases and 6 bases respectively. The library came from the immunoSEQ multiplex PCR assay. The multiplex PCR relied on a mix of 60 forward primers for TCR Vbeta segments and 13 reverse primers for TCR Jbeta segments. The CDR3 region of rearranged TCR beta genes was amplified from genomic DNA by a multiplex PCR assay. On the Illumina HiSeq System, the amplified TCR beta libraries were sequenced as 87-base-pair reads. The paper's data handling went like this. Across the 500 to 750 repertoires, a later analysis counted 78 million or so unique TCR beta chains, 8.5 million to 12 million of which were shared by at least two donors. Raw reads were error-corrected and collapsed into unique sequences with a nearest-neighbor algorithm that merged closely related sequences to remove PCR and sequencing errors. To assign V, D and J gene segments, CDR3 sequences were aligned to IMGT reference sequences. For a sequence to be retained, at least a six-nucleotide match to both a V gene segment and a J gene segment was required. A rearrangement was called productive if the CDR3 had no stop codons and remained in frame with V and J, and every other rearrangement was called non-productive. CDR3 was defined according to IMGT convention as the region running from the second conserved V-encoded cysteine to the conserved J-encoded phenylalanine. Sequences without an unambiguous match to a single V gene segment were excluded from the earlier analysis of 450 to 650 of the donors. In an earlier analysis of 500 to 750 of the donors, V segments were called functional above 56.7% productive rearrangements and were called segregating when the between-donor standard deviation exceeded 5%. To diagnose cytomegalovirus status from the catalog of TCR beta chain sequences, a statistical classification framework was built. V and J gene assignment, in a later analysis, came from comparing TCR nucleotide sequences with IMGT/GENE-DB human TR gene sequences. Using the TCRdist pipeline, a later analysis assigned CDR3 sequences along with most-parsimonious VDJ recombination scenarios. In a later analysis, each TCR beta chain was defined by its CDR3 amino acid sequence together with its V-gene family, and reads lacking a unique V-gene family were excluded. As a way to deal with suspected cross-contamination and a sequencing artifact, a later analysis dropped approximately 570 nucleotide sequences that were highly shared and had low generation probability. For each public chain, a later analysis derived a clonal expansion index from normalized ranks of inferred template counts within each repertoire. Generation probabilities in a later analysis came from a VDJ recombination model fitted to out-of-frame rearrangements, and those results were checked against IGoR. Hypergeometric tests were used in a later analysis to score TCR-TCR, TCR-HLA and TCR-CMV co-occurrence, with a repertoire-size bias correction applied to the TCR pairs. False discovery rates were estimated in a later analysis by permuting HLA or CMV assignments 20 times. In a later analysis, co-occurring TCRs were grouped using DBSCAN, and TCRdist sequence similarity was added for clustering within HLA-allele-positive subsets. For co-occurrence clustering, repertoires with fewer than 30,000 or more than 120,000 public chains were excluded, along with five or six repertoires with anomalous nucleotide sharing. TCRdb obtained this table from immuneACCESS and retained in-frame rearrangements with V and J assigned. These tables miss some clones; where compared with another copy, unresolved V genes account for less than half of the shortfall, and the remainder is unexplained. V and J calls and clone size are those listed in that table; D and trimming were worked out from the DNA. This sample's table lists about 160,000 clones. Together, the top ten hold 1.3% of the sample.

The receptor was derived from a woman aged 55-75 years in good health and CMV-seronegative. The sequencing sample was made of PBMCs. This receptor chain uses TRBV25-1 and TRBJ2-2; TRBD1 is perhaps the D gene, given 6 matching bases. The nucleotide sequence is TGTGCCAGCAGTCCCTCGGGAAGGGGGAGATCCGGGGAGCTGTTTTTT. It specifies CASSPSGRGRSGELFF. With the portions outside the CDR3 filled from the reference TRBV25-1 and TRBJ2-2 genes, the complete variable region becomes EADIYQTPRYLVIGTGKKITLECSQTMGHDKMYWYQQDPGMELHLIHYSYGVNSTEKGDLSSESTVSRIRTEHFPLTLESARPSHTSQYLCASSPSGRGRSGELFFGEGSRLTVL.